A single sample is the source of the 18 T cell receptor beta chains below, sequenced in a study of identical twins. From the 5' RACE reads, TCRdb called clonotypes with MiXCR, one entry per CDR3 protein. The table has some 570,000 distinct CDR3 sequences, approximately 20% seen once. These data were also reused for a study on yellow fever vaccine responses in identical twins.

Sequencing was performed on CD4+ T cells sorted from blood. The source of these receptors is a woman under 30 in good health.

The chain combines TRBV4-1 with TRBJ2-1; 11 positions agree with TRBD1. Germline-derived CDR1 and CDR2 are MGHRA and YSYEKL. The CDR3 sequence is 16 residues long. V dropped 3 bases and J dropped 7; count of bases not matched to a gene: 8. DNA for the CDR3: TGCGCCAGCAGCCACCCTACCCGGGACAGGGGGAATGAGCAGTTCTTC. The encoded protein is CASSHPTRDRGNEQFF.

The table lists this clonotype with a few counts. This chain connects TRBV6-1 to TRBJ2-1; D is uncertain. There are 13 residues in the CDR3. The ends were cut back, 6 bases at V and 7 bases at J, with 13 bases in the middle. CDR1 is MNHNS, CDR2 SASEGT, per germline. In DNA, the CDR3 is TGTGCCAGCAGGAGGACCGGAATAAATGAGCAGTTCTTC. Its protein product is CASRRTGINEQFF.

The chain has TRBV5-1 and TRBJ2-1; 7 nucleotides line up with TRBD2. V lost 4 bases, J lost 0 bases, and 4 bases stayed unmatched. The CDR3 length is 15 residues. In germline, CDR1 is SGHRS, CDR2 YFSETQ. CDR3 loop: CASSQTGGSYNEQFF. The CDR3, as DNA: TGCGCCAGCAGCCAAACGGGGGGCTCCTACAATGAGCAGTTCTTC.

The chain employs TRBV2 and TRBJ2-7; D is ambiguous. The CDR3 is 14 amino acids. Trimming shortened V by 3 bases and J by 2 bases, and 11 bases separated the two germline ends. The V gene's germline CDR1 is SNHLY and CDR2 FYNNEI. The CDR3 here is CASSDGQAAYEQYF. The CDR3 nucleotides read TGTGCCAGCAGTGATGGTCAGGCGGCCTACGAGCAGTACTTC.

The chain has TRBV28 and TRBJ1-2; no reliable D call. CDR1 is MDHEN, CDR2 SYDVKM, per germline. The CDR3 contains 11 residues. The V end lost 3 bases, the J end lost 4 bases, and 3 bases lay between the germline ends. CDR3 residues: CASSLAYGYTF. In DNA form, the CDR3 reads TGTGCCAGCAGTTTGGCCTATGGCTACACCTTC.

The CDR3 sequence: CATSAPISRGHQPQHF. CDR3 in DNA: TGTGCCACCAGTGCCCCGATTAGCAGGGGTCATCAGCCCCAGCATTTT. The chain carries TRBV24-1 and TRBJ1-5; D is possibly TRBD1 (6 bases). The germline V gene encodes CDR1 KGHDR and CDR2 SFDVKD. Trimming removed 5 bases at V and 5 bases at J, with 18 bases between. This CDR3 comprises 16 residues.

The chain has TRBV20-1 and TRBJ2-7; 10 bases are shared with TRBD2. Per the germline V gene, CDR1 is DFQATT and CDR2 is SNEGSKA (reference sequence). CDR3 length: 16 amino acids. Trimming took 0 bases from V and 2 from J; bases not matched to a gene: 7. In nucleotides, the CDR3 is TGCAGTGCTAGAGATGTTGGGCTAGCGGGAGCCTACGAGCAGTACTTC. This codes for CSARDVGLAGAYEQYF.

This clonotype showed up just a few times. CDR3 in amino acids: CASSLGGTSSTDTQYF. The CDR3 DNA reads TGCGCCAGCAGCTTGGGGGGGACTAGTTCAACCGATACGCAGTATTTT. This sequence joins TRBV5-1 and TRBJ2-3; TRBD2 matches at 8 bases. CDR3 length: 16 amino acids. V lost 0 bases to trimming and J lost 6 bases; unmatched junction nucleotides: 9. Germline V gene data show CDR1 as SGHRS and CDR2 as YFSETQ.

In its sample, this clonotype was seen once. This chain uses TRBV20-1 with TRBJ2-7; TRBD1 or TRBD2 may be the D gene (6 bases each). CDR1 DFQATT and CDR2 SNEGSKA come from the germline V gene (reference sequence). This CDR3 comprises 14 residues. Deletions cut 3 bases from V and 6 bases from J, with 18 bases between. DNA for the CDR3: TGCAGTGCTAGTACGGGGGACAAAAGGTCCGAGCAGTACTTC. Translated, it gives CSASTGDKRSEQYF.

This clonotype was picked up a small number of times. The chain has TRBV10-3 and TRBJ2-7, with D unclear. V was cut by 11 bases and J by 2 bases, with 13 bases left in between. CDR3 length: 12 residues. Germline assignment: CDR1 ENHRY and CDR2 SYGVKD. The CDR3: CAAGHFPYEQYF. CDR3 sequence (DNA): TGTGCCGCCGGCCATTTTCCCTACGAGCAGTACTTC.

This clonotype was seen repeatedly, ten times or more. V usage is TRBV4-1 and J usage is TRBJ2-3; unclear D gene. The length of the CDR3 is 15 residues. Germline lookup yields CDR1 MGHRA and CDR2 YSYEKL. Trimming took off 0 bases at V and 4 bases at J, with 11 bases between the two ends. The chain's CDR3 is CASSQDRTAADTQYF. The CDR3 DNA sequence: TGCGCCAGCAGCCAAGATCGAACCGCAGCAGATACGCAGTATTTT.

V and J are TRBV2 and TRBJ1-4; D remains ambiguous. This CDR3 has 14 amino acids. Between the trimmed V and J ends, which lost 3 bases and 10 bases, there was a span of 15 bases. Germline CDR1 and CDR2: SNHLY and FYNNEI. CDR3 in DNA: TGTGCCAGCAGTGATGACAAATCAACATCAAAACTGTTTTTT. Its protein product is CASSDDKSTSKLFF.

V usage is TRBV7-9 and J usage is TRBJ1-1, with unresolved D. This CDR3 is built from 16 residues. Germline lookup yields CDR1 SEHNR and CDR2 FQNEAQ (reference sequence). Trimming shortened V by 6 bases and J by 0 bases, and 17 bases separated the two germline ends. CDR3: CASRLPAEDLNTEAFF. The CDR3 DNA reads TGTGCCAGCAGACTTCCTGCGGAGGATTTGAACACTGAAGCTTTCTTT.

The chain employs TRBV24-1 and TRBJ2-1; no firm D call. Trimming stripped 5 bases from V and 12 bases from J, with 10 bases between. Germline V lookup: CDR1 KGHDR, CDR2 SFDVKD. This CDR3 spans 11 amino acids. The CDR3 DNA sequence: TGTGCCACCAGTGTAGGTTGGCGGCAGTTCTTC. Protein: CATSVGWRQFF.

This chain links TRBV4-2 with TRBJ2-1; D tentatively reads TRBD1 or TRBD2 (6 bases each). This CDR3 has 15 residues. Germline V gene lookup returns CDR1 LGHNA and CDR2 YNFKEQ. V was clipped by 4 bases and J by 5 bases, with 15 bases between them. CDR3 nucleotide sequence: TGTGCCAGCAGCCTGGGGGGCGGCCCAGACAATGAGCAGTTCTTC. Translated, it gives CASSLGGGPDNEQFF.

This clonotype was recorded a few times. The CDR3 coding sequence is TGCGCCAGCAGCTTGGAATTAGGGGATTCGGGACGGACCCAGTACTTC. Translating gives CASSLELGDSGRTQYF. J is TRBJ2-5 and V is TRBV5-1; TRBD1 or TRBD2 may be the D gene (5 bases each). Germline V lookup: CDR1 SGHRS, CDR2 YFSETQ. V was pared by 0 bases and J by 7 bases, with 19 bases between. The CDR3 runs 16 residues. The full variable domain, completed using reference TRBV5-1 and TRBJ2-5, is KAGVTQTPRYLIKTRGQQVTLSCSPISGHRSVSWYQQTPGQGLQFLFEYFSETQRNKGNFPGRFSGRQFSNSRSEMNVSTLELGDSALYLCASSLELGDSGRTQYFGPGTRLLVL.

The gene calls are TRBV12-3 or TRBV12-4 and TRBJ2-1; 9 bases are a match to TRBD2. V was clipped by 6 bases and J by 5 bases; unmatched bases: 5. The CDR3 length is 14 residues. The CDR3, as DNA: TGTGCCAGCAGGAGGACTAGCGCCGACAATGAGCAGTTCTTC. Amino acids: CASRRTSADNEQFF.

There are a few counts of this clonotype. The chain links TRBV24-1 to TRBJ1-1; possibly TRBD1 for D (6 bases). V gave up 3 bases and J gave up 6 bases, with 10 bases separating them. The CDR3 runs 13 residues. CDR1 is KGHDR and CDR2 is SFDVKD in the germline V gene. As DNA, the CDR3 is TGTGCCACCAGTGATCAGGGGAGGGCTGAAGCTTTCTTT. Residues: CATSDQGRAEAFF.